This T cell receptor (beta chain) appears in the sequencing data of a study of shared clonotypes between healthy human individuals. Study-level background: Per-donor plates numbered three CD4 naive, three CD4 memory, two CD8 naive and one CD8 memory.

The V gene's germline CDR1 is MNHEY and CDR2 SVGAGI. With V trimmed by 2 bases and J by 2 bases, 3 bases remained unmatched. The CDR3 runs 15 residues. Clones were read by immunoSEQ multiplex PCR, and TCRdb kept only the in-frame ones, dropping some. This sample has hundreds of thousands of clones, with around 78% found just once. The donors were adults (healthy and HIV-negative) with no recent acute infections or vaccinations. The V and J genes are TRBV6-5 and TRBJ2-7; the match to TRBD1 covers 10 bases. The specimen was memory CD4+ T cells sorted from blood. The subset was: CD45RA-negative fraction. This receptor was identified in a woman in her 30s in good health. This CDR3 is CASSYHGQGAYEQYF. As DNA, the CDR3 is TGTGCCAGCAGTTACCATGGACAGGGGGCCTACGAGCAGTACTTC.